This T cell receptor (beta chain) was identified in a study of cytomegalovirus exposure and HLA in healthy donors. Regarding this clone: Its antigen is undetermined.

Study-wide results and caveats: Earlier findings revealed that most TCR beta V segments proved productive either about 87% or about 30% of the time. Sequencing artifact likely explains a cluster of highly shared sequence variants.

Primers for the PCR totalled 60 Vbeta and 13 Jbeta. Assay used: immunoSEQ multiplex PCR; TCRdb lists only in-frame clones, some missing. Counted here are roughly 150,000 clones, 65% to 80% occurring once; the ten biggest clones make up less than 15%. V lost 0 bases, J lost 4 bases, and 12 bases lay in between. The CDR3 sequence is 15 residues long. In germline, CDR1 is MNHEY, CDR2 SVGAGI. The clonotype comes from a middle-aged man in good health and CMV-seropositive. Source material: PBMCs. This chain links TRBV6-5 with TRBJ1-2; a weak D match, TRBD1 (6 bases). CDR3 bases: TGTGCCAGCAGTTACTCGTACAGGGTTACCTATGGCTACACCTTC. Translation: CASSYSYRVTYGYTF.